The source of this TCR beta chain is a study of cytomegalovirus exposure and HLA in healthy donors. Germline V CDR1 and CDR2: MNHNS, SASEGT. With V trimmed by 6 bases and J by 7 bases, 8 bases remained unmatched. The CDR3 has 14 residues. Each of the donors was a healthy bone marrow donor. Primers included in the PCR were 60 Vbeta and 13 Jbeta primers. The table came from immunoSEQ multiplex PCR; TCRdb's copy has only in-frame clones and leaves some out. The sample gives around 170,000 clones, 79% of which show up once; under 0.9% is in the top ten. This TCR came from a woman aged 40 to 50 in good health and CMV-seronegative. The rearrangement uses TRBV6-1 and TRBJ1-4, with 7 bases identical to TRBD1. The sequencing sample was made of PBMCs. The CDR3 DNA is TGTGCCAGCAGGGCGATGCAGGGGGGTGAAAAACTGTTTTTT. This encodes CASRAMQGGEKLFF.